Sequencing of this T cell receptor beta chain was carried out in a study of blood T cell repertoires in COVID-19. Seattle cases were enrolled at active infection and followed longitudinally. Study processing details: Reference gene primer amplification gave estimated nucleated cell counts. Clones were sequenced by immunoSEQ multiplex PCR, and TCRdb holds only the in-frame ones, with some missing. That table supplies the V and J calls and clone size; D and trimming were determined from the DNA. The sample comprises roughly 440,000 clones, 88% of which are singletons, and approximately 12% rests with the top ten. Looked up from germline, CDR1 is WSHSY and CDR2 is SAAADI. Deletions cut 3 bases from V and 4 bases from J, with 9 bases between. The CDR3 is made up of 13 amino acids.

The sample taken for sequencing was peripheral blood. This chain uses TRBV10-2 with TRBJ1-2, with D maybe TRBD1 (6 bases). This clonotype originated in a woman between 45 and 65 years old with COVID-19, enrolled during active disease. The CDR3 DNA follows: TGCGCCAGCAGTGAAACAGGGCCCTATGGCTACACCTTC. It yields the protein CASSETGPYGYTF.